The source of this TCR beta chain is a study of naive and memory T cell subsets. General observations from the study: Clonotypes are single alpha or beta chains, not paired receptors. Diversity fell and Gini index rose from naive through CM, EM, EMRA.

In its sample, this clonotype was seen many times. Its antigen is still unknown. The CDR3 extends over 15 amino acids. V was clipped by 5 bases and J by 0 bases, with 12 bases between them. In germline, CDR1 is MDHEN, CDR2 SYDVKM. The beta constant-region primer was an equimolar mix of two oligonucleotides covering TRBC1 and TRBC2. Using its own MiXCR run on the UMI-ligation and nested PCR reads, TCRdb lists one record per CDR3 protein. The repertoire has around 29,000 distinct CDR3 sequences, around 10% of them found once; the top ten carry about a sixth. Sequencing was done on a sample of effector memory CD4+ T cells from blood. Subset meaning: effector memory, CD45RA- CD27-. This clonotype originated in a human donor in good health. This chain uses TRBV28 with TRBJ2-3; D not certain. CDR3 sequence: CASSEPSWSTDTQYF. The CDR3 nucleotides are TGTGCCAGCAGTGAACCGTCTTGGAGCACAGATACGCAGTATTTT.